The present T cell receptor beta chain was sequenced within a study of CD8 T cells in ankylosing spondylitis. Study-level results: Prior work had noted some motif variants in reactive arthritis blood and synovial fluid. Disease-linked clones proved CD8+ and comparatively uncommon in peripheral blood. According to the report, clones linked to the disease were significantly enriched in matched synovial fluid samples taken from ankylosing spondylitis patients. Seven to nine highly homologous variants made up a TCR beta motif that seemed to typify ankylosing spondylitis blood.

The V end was cut by 7 bases, the J end by 4 bases, with 18 bases between. Germline CDR1 SEHNR, CDR2 FQNEAQ (reference sequence). The CDR3 contains 15 residues. Regarding this clonotype: Its matching antigen is unknown.

It was by quantitative 5'-RACE with molecular barcodes that TCR beta libraries were made. TCRdb fed the 5' RACE reads into MiXCR, producing one record per CDR3 protein. The table shows about 510,000 distinct CDR3 sequences, with about 5.7% occurring only once. The chain combines TRBV7-9 with TRBJ2-3; no clear D gene. This clonotype was sampled from a male donor with ankylosing spondylitis. Sequenced: blood, either unsorted or a sorted T cell fraction (not recorded which). Written as DNA, the CDR3 is TGTGCCAGCACCCTCCTGATCGGATCCTCAGATACGCAGTATTTT. Translation gives CASTLLIGSSDTQYF.